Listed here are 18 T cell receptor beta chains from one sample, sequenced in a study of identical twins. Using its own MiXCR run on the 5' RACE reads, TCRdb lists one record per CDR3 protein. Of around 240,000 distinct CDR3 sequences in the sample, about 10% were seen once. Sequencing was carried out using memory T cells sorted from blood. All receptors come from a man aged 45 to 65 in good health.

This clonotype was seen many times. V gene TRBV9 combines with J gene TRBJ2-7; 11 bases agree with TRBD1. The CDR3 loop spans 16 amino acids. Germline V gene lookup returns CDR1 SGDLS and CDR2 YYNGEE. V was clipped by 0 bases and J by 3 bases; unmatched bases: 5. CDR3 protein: CASSVAGTGGIYEQYF. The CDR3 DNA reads TGTGCCAGCAGCGTAGCAGGGACAGGGGGTATCTACGAGCAGTACTTC. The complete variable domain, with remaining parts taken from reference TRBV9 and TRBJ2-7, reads DSGVTQTPKHLITATGQRVTLRCSPRSGDLSVYWYQQSLDQGLQFLIQYYNGEERAKGNILERFSAQQFPDLHSELNLSSLELGDSALYFCASSVAGTGGIYEQYFGPGTRLTVT.

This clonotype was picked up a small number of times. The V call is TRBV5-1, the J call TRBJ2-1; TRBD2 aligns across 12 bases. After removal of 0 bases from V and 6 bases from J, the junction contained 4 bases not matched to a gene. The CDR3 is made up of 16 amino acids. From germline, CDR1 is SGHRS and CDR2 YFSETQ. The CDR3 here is CASSLDGLAGTNEQFF. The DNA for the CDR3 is TGCGCCAGCAGCTTGGACGGACTAGCGGGAACCAATGAGCAGTTCTTC.

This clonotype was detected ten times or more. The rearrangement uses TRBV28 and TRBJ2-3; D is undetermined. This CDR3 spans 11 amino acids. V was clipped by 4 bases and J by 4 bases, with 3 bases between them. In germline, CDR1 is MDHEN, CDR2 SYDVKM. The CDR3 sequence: CASSYPDTQYF. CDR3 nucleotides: TGTGCCAGCAGTTACCCAGATACGCAGTATTTT.

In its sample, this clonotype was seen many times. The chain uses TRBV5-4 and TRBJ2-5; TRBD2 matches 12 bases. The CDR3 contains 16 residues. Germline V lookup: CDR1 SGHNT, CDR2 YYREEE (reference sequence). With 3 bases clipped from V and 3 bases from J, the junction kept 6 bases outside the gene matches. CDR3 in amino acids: CASSSRTSGDKETQYF. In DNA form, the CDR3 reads TGTGCCAGCAGCTCAAGGACTAGCGGGGATAAAGAGACCCAGTACTTC.

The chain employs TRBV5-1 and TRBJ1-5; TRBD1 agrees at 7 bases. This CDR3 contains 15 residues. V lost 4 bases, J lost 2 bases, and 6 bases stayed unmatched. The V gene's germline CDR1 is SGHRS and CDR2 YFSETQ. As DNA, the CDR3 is TGCGCCAGCAGCCAAACAGGGGCCGGCAATCAGCCCCAGCATTTT. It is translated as CASSQTGAGNQPQHF.

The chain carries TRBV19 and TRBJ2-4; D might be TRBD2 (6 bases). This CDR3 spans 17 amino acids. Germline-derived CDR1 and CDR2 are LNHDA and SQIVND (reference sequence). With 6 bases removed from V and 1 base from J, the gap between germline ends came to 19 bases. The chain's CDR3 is CASSPIRGYGAKNIQYF. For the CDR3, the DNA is TGTGCCAGTAGCCCGATCCGGGGGTATGGGGCCAAAAACATTCAGTACTTC. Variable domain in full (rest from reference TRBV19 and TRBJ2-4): DGGITQSPKYLFRKEGQNVTLSCEQNLNHDAMYWYRQDPGQGLRLIYYSQIVNDFQKGDIAEGYSVSREKKESFPLTVTSAQKNPTAFYLCASSPIRGYGAKNIQYFGAGTRLSVL.

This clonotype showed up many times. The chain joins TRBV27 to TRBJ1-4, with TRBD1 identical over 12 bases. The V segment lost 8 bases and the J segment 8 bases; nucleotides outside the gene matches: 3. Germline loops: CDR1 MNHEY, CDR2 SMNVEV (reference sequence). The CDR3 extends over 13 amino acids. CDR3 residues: CASGTGGIEKLFF. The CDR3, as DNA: TGTGCCAGCGGGACAGGGGGCATCGAAAAACTGTTTTTT.

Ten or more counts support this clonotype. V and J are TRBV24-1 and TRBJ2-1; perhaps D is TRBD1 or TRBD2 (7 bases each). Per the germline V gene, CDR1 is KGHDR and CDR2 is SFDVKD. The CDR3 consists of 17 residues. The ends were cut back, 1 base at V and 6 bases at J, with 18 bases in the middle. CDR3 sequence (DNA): TGTGCCACCAGTGATTTCAGGGGGGGAAACACAATCAATGAGCAGTTCTTC. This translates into CATSDFRGGNTINEQFF.

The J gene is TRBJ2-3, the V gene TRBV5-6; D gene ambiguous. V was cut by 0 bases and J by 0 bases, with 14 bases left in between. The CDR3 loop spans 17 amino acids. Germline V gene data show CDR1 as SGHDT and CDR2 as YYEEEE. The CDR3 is CASSLGTTGVSTDTQYF. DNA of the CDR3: TGTGCCAGCAGCTTGGGAACGACTGGGGTTAGCACAGATACGCAGTATTTT.

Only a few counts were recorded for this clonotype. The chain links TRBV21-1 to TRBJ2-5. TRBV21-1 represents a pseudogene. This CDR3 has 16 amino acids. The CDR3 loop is CASSKGDPYREETQYF. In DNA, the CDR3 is TGTGCCAGCAGCAAAGGAGATCCATACAGAGAAGAGACCCAGTACTTC.

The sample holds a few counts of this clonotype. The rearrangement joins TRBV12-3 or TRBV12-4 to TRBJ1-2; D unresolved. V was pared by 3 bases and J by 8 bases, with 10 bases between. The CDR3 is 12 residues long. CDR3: CASSFTDWGYTF. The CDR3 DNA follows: TGTGCCAGCAGTTTTACCGATTGGGGCTACACCTTC.

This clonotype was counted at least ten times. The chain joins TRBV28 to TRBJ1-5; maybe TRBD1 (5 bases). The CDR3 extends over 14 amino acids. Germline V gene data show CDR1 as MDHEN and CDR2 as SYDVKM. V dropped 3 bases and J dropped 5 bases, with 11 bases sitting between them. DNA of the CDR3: TGTGCCAGCAGTTTCGGGGTAGGGGATCAGCCCCAGCATTTT. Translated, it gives CASSFGVGDQPQHF. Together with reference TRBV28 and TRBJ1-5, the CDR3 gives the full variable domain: DVKVTQSSRYLVKRTGEKVFLECVQDMDHENMFWYRQDPGLGLRLIYFSYDVKMKEKGDIPEGYSVSREKKERFSLILESASTNQTSMYLCASSFGVGDQPQHFGDGTRLSIL.

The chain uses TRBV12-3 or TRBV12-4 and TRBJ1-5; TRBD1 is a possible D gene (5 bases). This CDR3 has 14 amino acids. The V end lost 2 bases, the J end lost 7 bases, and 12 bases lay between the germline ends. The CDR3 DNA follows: TGTGCCAGCAGTTTAAGGGCAGGGAACCAGCCCCAGCATTTT. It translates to CASSLRAGNQPQHF.

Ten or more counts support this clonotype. This CDR3 is CASSRGVGVAFF. The CDR3 coding sequence is TGTGCCAGCAGCCGGGGGGTGGGTGTCGCTTTCTTT. This chain joins TRBV7-2 and TRBJ1-1, with D maybe TRBD1 (5 bases). Trimming removed 5 bases from V and 11 bases from J, with 15 bases in between. CDR1 SGHTA and CDR2 FQGNSA come from the germline V gene. This CDR3 spans 12 amino acids. The full variable domain, its missing parts supplied by reference TRBV7-2 and TRBJ1-1, is GAGVSQSPSNKVTEKGKDVELRCDPISGHTALYWYRQSLGQGLEFLIYFQGNSAPDKSGLPSDRFSAERTGGSVSTLTIQRTQQEDSAVYLCASSRGVGVAFFGQGTRLTVV.

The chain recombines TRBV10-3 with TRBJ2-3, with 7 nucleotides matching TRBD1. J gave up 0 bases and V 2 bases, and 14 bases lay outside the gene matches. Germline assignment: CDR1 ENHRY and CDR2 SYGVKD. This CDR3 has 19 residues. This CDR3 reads CAISENEGALTSSTDTQYF. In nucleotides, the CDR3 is TGTGCCATCAGTGAGAATGAGGGGGCCCTGACTTCTAGCACAGATACGCAGTATTTT.

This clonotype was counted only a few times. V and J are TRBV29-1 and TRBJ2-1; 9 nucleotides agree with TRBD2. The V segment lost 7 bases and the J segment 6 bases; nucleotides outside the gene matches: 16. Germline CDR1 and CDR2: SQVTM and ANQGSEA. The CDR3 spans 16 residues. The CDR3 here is CSGGSVKTSGVNEQFF. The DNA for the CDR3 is TGCAGCGGTGGGTCAGTTAAGACTAGCGGAGTCAATGAGCAGTTCTTC.

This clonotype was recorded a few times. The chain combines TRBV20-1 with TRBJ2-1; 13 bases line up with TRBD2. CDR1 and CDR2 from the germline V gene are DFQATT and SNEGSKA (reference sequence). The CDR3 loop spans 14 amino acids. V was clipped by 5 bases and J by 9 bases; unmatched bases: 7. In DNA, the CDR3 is TGCAGTGCTTCCCCCGGGACTAGCGGGGCTGAGCAGTTCTTC. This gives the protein CSASPGTSGAEQFF.

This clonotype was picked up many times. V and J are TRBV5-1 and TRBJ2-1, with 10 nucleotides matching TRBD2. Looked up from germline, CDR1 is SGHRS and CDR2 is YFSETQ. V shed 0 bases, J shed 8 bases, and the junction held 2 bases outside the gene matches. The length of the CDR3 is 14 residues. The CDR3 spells CASSLGTSGDEQFF. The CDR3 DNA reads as TGCGCCAGCAGCTTGGGGACTAGCGGCGATGAGCAGTTCTTC.